One sample yielded the 18 T cell receptor beta chains listed below, sequenced in a study of CXCR3-negative and CXCR3-positive naive CD8 T cells (dated by TCRdb to the late 2010s). Sequencing instrument: NextSeq 550. The Human TCR Profiling Kit (MiLaboratory) was used to make UMI-labeled 5' RACE TRB cDNA libraries. Based on TCRdb reprocessing of the reads, there is one entry per CDR3 protein sequence, and DNA is missing. The sample table records 100,000 to 150,000 distinct CDR3 sequences. The leading ten clones occupy nearly 0.5% of the sample. Sequenced input: naive CXCR3- CD8+ T cells from blood. The cell subset or site label corresponds to: CD45RO-CCR7+CD27+CD95- naive CD8+ T cells lacking CXCR3 (TNR3-). These TCRs come from a human donor in good health. Some clones in this sample may be carry-over from other donors' samples.

This rearrangement joins TRBV20-1 to TRBJ1-1. The CDR3 loop spans 14 amino acids. The germline CDR1 and CDR2 sequences are DFQATT and SNEGSKA (reference sequence). The CDR3 here is CSARATGFDTEAFF.

The chain is built from TRBV6-1 and TRBJ2-4. The V gene's germline CDR1 is MNHNS and CDR2 SASEGT. This CDR3 region has 16 residues. The CDR3 sequence is CASSEEILLAKNIQYF.

V and J are TRBV7-9 and TRBJ2-1; without DNA, the TCRdb call of TRBD1 cannot be checked. This CDR3 is 14 amino acids long. The germline V gene encodes CDR1 SEHNR and CDR2 FQNEAQ (reference sequence). The CDR3 spells CASSSWTGYNEQFF.

The chain links TRBV9 to TRBJ2-1; the TCRdb D gene call, TRBD2, has no DNA to confirm it. CDR1 and CDR2 (germline): SGDLS, YYNGEE. The CDR3 extends over 18 amino acids. Here the CDR3 reads CASSVKLAGGDSYNEQFF.

This sequence joins TRBV15 and TRBJ2-3; TCRdb proposes TRBD1, but this gene call is untestable without DNA. The germline gives CDR1 LNHNV, CDR2 YYDKDF (reference sequence). The CDR3 is 15 residues long. Here the CDR3 reads CATSSPDRVGDTQYF.

This chain uses TRBV15 with TRBJ2-3; absent DNA, TCRdb's TRBD2 call cannot be checked. The CDR3 extends over 15 amino acids. The germline V gene has CDR1 LNHNV and CDR2 YYDKDF (reference sequence). CDR3 sequence reads: CATSRGGEVADTQYF.

The J gene is TRBJ2-3, the V gene TRBV12-3 or TRBV12-4; no DNA is available, so the TRBD1 call from TCRdb remains unchecked. The CDR3 sequence is 14 residues long. CDR3 loop: CASAPWEFGDTQYF.

The V call is TRBV7-9, the J call TRBJ1-4; TCRdb selects TRBD1, and the lack of DNA leaves this call unchecked. This CDR3 contains 14 residues. The V gene's germline CDR1 is SEHNR and CDR2 FQNEAQ (reference sequence). CDR3 amino acids: CASSRLSGNEKLFF.

V is TRBV20-1 and J is TRBJ2-7; absent DNA, TCRdb's TRBD1 call cannot be checked. From germline, CDR1 is DFQATT and CDR2 SNEGSKA (reference sequence). The CDR3 has 14 amino acids. The CDR3 sequence is CSASPVGLGYEQYF.

The chain employs TRBV20-1 and TRBJ2-2. This CDR3 is 15 amino acids long. Germline loops: CDR1 DFQATT, CDR2 SNEGSKA (reference sequence). CDR3 protein: CSARDSYIHTGELFF.

The rearrangement links TRBV12-3 or TRBV12-4 to TRBJ1-5; TCRdb lists TRBD1, though no DNA is available to test this call. The CDR3 consists of 15 residues. The CDR3: CASSLGTPDVQPQHF.

CDR3 protein: CASSLGGAGDTQYF. The chain joins TRBV27 to TRBJ2-3; without DNA, the TCRdb call of TRBD1 cannot be checked. The length of the CDR3 is 14 residues. Germline V gives CDR1 MNHEY, CDR2 SMNVEV (reference sequence).

The genes are TRBV6-5 and TRBJ2-2. Per germline, CDR1 MNHEY and CDR2 SVGAGI. The CDR3 has 17 amino acids. CDR3 residues: CASSSSVKGVNTGELFF.

The rearrangement joins TRBV7-2 to TRBJ1-1. The CDR3 consists of 15 residues. CDR1 and CDR2 (germline): SGHTA, FQGNSA. CDR3 region: CASSPPPVMNTEAFF.

The chain combines TRBV12-3 or TRBV12-4 with TRBJ2-7. The CDR3 loop spans 15 amino acids. CDR3 sequence: CASSLTLDSSYEQYF.

V gene TRBV12-3 or TRBV12-4 combines with J gene TRBJ2-4; absent DNA, TCRdb's TRBD2 call cannot be checked. The CDR3 has 17 residues. This chain's CDR3 is CASSFWEGSLAKNIQYF.

This sequence joins TRBV13 and TRBJ1-2; the D call from TCRdb, TRBD1, cannot be confirmed without DNA. This CDR3 is built from 14 residues. Germline V lookup: CDR1 PRHDT, CDR2 FYEKMQ (reference sequence). The CDR3 region is CASSLRGGNYGYTF.

The V call is TRBV12-3 or TRBV12-4, the J call TRBJ1-1; the TCRdb call, TRBD1, lacks DNA for checking. There are 15 residues in the CDR3. The CDR3: CASSFAYRRNTEAFF.